The 3 T cell receptor beta chains below come from one sample, sequenced in a study of blood T cell repertoires in COVID-19 (dated by TCRdb to the early 2020s). Library generation was performed with the immunoSEQ multiplex PCR assay. TCRdb stores this immuneACCESS table with in-frame sequences only. Part of the clones is absent; in the studies checked, under half of the shortfall reflects unresolved V genes, and no reason is known for the rest. The sample includes a few hundred thousand clones, with more than 85% observed a single time. Roughly 1% of the sample goes to the ten largest clones. Material: PBMCs or T cells enriched from blood (not recorded which). The receptors come from a woman younger than 45 who had recovered from COVID-19.

This clone was picked up one time. The V call is TRBV5-1, the J call TRBJ2-7; possibly TRBD2 for D (5 bases). From germline, CDR1 is SGHRS and CDR2 YFSETQ. The V end was cut by 0 bases, the J end by 0 bases, with 10 bases between. This CDR3 contains 15 residues. This CDR3 is CASSLADLFSYEQYF. CDR3 nucleotides: TGCGCCAGCAGCTTGGCGGACTTATTCTCCTACGAGCAGTACTTC.

This rearrangement joins TRBV13 to TRBJ2-2, with D possibly being TRBD1 (6 bases). CDR1 is PRHDT, CDR2 FYEKMQ, per germline (reference sequence). Deletions cut 2 bases from V and 4 bases from J, with 11 bases between. The CDR3 contains 15 residues. CDR3 DNA: TGTGCCAGCAGCTTAACCTCCAGGGGCACCGGGGAGCTGTTTTTT. This sequence encodes CASSLTSRGTGELFF.

This chain connects TRBV2 to TRBJ1-4; 7 positions match TRBD1. The length of the CDR3 is 15 residues. From germline, CDR1 is SNHLY and CDR2 FYNNEI. The junction had 9 bases not matched to a gene; V was cut back by 6 bases and J by 5 bases. CDR3 sequence reads: CASRPRDRENEKLFF. The CDR3 nucleotides read TGTGCCAGCAGACCCAGGGACAGAGAGAATGAAAAACTGTTTTTT.